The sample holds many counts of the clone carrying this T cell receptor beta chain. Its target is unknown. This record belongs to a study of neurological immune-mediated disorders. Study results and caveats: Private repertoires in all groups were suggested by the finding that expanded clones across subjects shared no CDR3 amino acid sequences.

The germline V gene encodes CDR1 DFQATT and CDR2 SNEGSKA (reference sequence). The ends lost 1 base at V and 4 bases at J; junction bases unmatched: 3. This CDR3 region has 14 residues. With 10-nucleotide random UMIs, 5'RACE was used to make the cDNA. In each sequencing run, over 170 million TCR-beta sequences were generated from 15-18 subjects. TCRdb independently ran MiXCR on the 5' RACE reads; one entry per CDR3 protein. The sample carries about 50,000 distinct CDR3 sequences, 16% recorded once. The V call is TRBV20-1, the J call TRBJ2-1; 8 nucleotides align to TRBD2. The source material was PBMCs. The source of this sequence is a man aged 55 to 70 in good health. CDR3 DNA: TGCAGTGCTAGAGTCGGGGGGGGGTACAATGAGCAGTTCTTC. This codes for CSARVGGGYNEQFF.